This T cell receptor (beta chain) was sequenced in a study of neurological immune-mediated disorders. The cDNA came from 5'RACE, which used 10-nucleotide random UMIs. MiXCR, applied by TCRdb to the 5' RACE reads, yields one record per CDR3 protein. The sample comprises some 77,000 distinct CDR3 sequences, roughly 9.5% of which are singletons, and 1.7% rests with the top ten. This clonotype was seen many times. The V and J ends lost 4 bases and 0 bases, in that order; junction bases with no gene match: 7. This CDR3 has 16 residues. Per the germline V gene, CDR1 is LGHDT and CDR2 is YNNKEL (reference sequence).

The clonotype comes from a middle-aged man in good health. Sequencing input: PBMCs. J is TRBJ2-3 and V is TRBV3-1; 7 positions match TRBD1. Written as DNA, the CDR3 is TGTGCCAGCAGCCTCCGGGACAGTGTGAGCACAGATACGCAGTATTTT. It translates to CASSLRDSVSTDTQYF.